Detailed here is one TCR beta chain. The V gene lost 1 base and the J gene lost 3 bases, with 10 bases spanning the gap. The V gene's germline CDR1 is MNHNY and CDR2 SVGAGI (reference sequence). This CDR3 is built from 14 residues. Data came from immunoSEQ multiplex PCR; TCRdb stores just in-frame clones and leaves some out. The sample lists tens of thousands of clones; 95% were seen once. The sample comes from a study of technical replicates of blood from several donors. This sequence joins TRBV6-6 and TRBJ2-7; D is unresolved. The sample was T cells isolated from PBMCs. The sequence derives from a human donor in good health. For the CDR3, the DNA is TGTGCCAGCAGTTACTTAGTTTTATTCTACGAGCAGTACTTC. This gives the protein CASSYLVLFYEQYF.